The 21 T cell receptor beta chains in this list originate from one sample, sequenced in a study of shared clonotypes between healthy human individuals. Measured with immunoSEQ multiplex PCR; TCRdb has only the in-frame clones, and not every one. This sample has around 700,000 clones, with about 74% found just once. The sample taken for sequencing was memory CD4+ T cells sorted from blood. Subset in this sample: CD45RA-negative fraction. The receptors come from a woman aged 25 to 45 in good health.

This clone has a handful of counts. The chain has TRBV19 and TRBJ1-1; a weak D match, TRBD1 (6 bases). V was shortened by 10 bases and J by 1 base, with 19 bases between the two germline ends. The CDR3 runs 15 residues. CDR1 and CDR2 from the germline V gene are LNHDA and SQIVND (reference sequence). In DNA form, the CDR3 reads TGTGCCACCACCGTGAGTGGGGGGCGGAACACTGAAGCTTTCTTT. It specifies CATTVSGGRNTEAFF.

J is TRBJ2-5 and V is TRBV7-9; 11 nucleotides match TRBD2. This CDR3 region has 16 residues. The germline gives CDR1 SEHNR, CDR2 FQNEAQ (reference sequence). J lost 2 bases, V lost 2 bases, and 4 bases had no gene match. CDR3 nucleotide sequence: TGTGCCAGCAGCTTACTAGCGGGAGGTGGACAAGAGACCCAGTACTTC. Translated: CASSLLAGGGQETQYF.

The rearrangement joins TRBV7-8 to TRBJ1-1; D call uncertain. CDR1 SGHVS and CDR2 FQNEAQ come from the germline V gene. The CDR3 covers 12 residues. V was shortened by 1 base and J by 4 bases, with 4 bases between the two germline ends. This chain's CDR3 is CASSLGPTEAFF. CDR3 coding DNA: TGTGCCAGCAGCTTAGGGCCCACTGAAGCTTTCTTT.

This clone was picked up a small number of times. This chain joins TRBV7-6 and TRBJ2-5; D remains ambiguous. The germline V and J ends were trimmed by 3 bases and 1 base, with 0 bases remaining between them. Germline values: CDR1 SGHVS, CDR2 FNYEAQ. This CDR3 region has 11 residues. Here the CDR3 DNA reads TGTGCCAGCAGCTTCCAAGAGACCCAGTACTTC. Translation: CASSFQETQYF.

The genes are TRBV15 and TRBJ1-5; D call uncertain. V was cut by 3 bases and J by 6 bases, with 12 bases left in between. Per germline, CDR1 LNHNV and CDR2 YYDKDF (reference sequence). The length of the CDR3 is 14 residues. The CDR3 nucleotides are TGTGCCACCAGCAGGAGAAAAGGAGTTCAGCCCCAGCATTTT. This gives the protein CATSRRKGVQPQHF.

The CDR3 here is CASSLVTGDLNTEAFF. The CDR3, as DNA: TGCGCCAGCAGCTTGGTTACAGGGGACTTGAACACTGAAGCTTTCTTT. The rearrangement uses TRBV5-1 and TRBJ1-1; 7 bases are shared with TRBD1. V trimming: 0 bases; J trimming: 0 bases; junction bases outside the gene matches: 5. The CDR3 is made up of 16 amino acids. From germline, CDR1 is SGHRS and CDR2 YFSETQ.

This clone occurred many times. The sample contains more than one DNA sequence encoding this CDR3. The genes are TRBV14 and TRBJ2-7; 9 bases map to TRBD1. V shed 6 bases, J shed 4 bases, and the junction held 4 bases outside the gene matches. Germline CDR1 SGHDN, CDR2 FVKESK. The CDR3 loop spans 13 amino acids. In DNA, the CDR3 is TGTGCCAGCAGACTACAGGGGGCTTACGAGCAGTACTTC. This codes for CASRLQGAYEQYF.

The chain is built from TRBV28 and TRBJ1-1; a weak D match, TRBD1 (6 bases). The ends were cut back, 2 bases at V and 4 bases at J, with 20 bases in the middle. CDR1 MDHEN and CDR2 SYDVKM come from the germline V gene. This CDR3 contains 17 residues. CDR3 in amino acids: CASSLGYLQGEGTEAFF. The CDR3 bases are TGTGCCAGCAGTTTAGGTTATTTACAGGGCGAGGGCACTGAAGCTTTCTTT.

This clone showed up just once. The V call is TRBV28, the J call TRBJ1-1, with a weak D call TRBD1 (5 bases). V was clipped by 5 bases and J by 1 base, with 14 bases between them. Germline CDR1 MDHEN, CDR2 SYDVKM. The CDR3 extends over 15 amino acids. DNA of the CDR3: TGTGCCAGCAGTGGGGCCGACGGAGCGAACACTGAAGCTTTCTTT. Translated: CASSGADGANTEAFF.

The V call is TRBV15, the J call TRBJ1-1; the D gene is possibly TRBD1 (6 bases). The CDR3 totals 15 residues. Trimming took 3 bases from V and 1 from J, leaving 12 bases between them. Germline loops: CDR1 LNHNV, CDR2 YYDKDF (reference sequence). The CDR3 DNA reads TGTGCCACCAGCAGGGCCGGGACACAGAACACTGAAGCTTTCTTT. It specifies CATSRAGTQNTEAFF.

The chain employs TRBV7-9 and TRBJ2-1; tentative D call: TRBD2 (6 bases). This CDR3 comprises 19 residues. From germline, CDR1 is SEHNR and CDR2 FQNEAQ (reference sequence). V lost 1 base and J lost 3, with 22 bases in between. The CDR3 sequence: CASSLGRLANTNNYNEQFF. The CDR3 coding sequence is TGTGCCAGCAGCTTAGGTCGGCTAGCGAACACGAATAACTACAATGAGCAGTTCTTC.

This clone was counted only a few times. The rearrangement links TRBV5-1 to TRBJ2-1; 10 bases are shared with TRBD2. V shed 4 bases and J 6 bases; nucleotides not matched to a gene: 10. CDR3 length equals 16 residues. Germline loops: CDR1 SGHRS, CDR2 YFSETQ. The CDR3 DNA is TGCGCCAGCAGCATACAAGCGGGAGGGCCAATCAATGAGCAGTTCTTC. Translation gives CASSIQAGGPINEQFF.

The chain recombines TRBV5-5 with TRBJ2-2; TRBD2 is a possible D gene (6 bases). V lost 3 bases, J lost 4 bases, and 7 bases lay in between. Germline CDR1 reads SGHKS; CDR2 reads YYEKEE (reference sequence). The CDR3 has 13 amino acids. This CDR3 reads CASSSGVTGELFF. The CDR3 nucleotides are TGTGCCAGCAGCTCGGGGGTCACCGGGGAGCTGTTTTTT.

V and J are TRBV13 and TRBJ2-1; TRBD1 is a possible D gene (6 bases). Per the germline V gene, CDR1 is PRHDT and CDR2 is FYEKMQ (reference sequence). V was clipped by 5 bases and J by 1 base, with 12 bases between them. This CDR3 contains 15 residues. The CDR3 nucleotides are TGTGCCAGCAGCCTTCGGGACATATCCTACAATGAGCAGTTCTTC. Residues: CASSLRDISYNEQFF.

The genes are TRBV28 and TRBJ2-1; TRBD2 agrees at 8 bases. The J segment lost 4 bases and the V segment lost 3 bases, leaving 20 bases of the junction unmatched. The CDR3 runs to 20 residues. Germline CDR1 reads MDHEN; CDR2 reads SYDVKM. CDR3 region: CASSFFGRGSSGKLYNEQFF. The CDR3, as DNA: TGTGCCAGCAGTTTCTTCGGGAGGGGCTCTAGCGGAAAGCTGTACAATGAGCAGTTCTTC.

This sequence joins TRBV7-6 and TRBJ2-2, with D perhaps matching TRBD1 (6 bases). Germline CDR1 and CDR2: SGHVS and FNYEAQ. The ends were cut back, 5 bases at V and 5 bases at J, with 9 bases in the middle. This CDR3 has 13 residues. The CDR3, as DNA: TGTGCCAGCAGCGCGGACAGTACCGGGGAGCTGTTTTTT. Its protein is CASSADSTGELFF.

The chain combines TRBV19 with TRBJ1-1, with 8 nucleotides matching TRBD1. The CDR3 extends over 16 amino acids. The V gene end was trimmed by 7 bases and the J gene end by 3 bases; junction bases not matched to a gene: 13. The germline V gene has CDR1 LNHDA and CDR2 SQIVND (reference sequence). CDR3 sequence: CASTRPGGARDTEAFF. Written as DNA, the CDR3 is TGTGCCAGTACGAGACCAGGGGGCGCGAGGGACACTGAAGCTTTCTTT.

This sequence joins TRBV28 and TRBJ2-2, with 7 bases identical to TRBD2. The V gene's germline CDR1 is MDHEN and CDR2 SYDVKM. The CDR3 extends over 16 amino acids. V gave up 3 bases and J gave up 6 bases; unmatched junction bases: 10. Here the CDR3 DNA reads TGTGCCAGCAGTTTCTGGGAGGGCCTGAGTTCCGGGGAGCTGTTTTTT. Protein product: CASSFWEGLSSGELFF.

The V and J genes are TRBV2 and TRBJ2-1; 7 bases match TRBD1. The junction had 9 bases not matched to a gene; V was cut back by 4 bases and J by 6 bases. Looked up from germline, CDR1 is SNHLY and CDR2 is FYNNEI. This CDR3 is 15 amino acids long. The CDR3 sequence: CASSAGTAVGNEQFF. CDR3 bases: TGTGCCAGCAGTGCCGGGACAGCCGTGGGCAATGAGCAGTTCTTC.

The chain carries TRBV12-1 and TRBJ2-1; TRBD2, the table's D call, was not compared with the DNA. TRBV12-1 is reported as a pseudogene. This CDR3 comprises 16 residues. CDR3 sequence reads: CASSPLSGGAYNEQFF. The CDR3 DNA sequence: TGTGCCAGCAGCCCGCTGTCTGGCGGAGCATACAATGAGCAGTTCTTC.

CDR3 DNA: TGTGCCAGCACCTACGCACAGTTCAGCACAGATACGCAGTATTTT. As protein: CASTYAQFSTDTQYF. This sequence joins TRBV6-5 and TRBJ2-3; D is unclear. V was clipped by 7 bases and J by 0 bases, with 14 bases between them. CDR3 length: 15 amino acids. Germline CDR1 is MNHEY and CDR2 is SVGAGI.